This T cell receptor (beta chain) came from a study of Ad26.COV2.S vaccination and SARS-CoV-2 variants (dated by TCRdb to the early 2020s). A note on the overall study: Donors in the vaccine arm were drawn from COV1001, a multicentre, randomized, double-blind, placebo-controlled phase I-IIa trial testing Ad26.COV2.S in healthy adults. Dosing of Ad26.COV2.S was intramuscular, at either 5x10^10 or 1x10^11 viral particles, delivered as one shot or as two shots spaced 56 days apart. TCRbeta repertoire sequencing served as the tool for gauging how specific and how broad the SARS-CoV-2-reactive T cell receptors were following Ad26.COV2.S vaccination. A total of roughly 32 samples were included in the TCR-sequenced set, comprising some 20 Ad26.COV2.S vaccine recipients, 5 placebo recipients and 8 SARS-CoV-2 convalescent individuals. Participants in the trial were split at random into five groups of five each, receiving low-dose or high-dose Ad26.COV2.S once or twice, or else placebo on both occasions. Investigators remained blinded to trial group allocation during experiments and outcome assessment. What the study reported, not specific to this receptor: Comparable non-spike TCR breadth was observed between vaccine and placebo recipients, consistent with only spike being contained in the vaccine. According to the authors, total T cell responses may have been underestimated by the TCR breadth and depth analyses. Ad26.COV2.S recipients had higher spike-specific TCR breadth than placebo recipients (P = 0.0014). Substantial breadth of spike-specific CD8+ and CD4+ T cell responses was reported after vaccination. The study was not powered to compare responses between vaccine doses or regimens.

TCRbeta CDR3 regions were sequenced with the immunoSEQ Assay. After extraction, genomic DNA underwent amplification by bias-controlled multiplex PCR, followed by high-throughput sequencing. For the original study's pipeline: To quantify the absolute abundance of every unique TCRbeta CDR3 region, sequences were collapsed and filtered. Usable DNA was measured by amplifying reference genes present in all nucleated cells, and TCRbeta template counts were normalized to that usable DNA to estimate T cell fraction. Repertoire TCRs were annotated as SARS-CoV-2-specific when V gene, CDR3 amino acid sequence and J gene were exactly matched to a known reactive TCR set. The reference SARS-CoV-2 TCR set was obtained from MIRA and was filtered for enrichment in COVID-19-positive ImmuneCODE repertoires, whereby public or cross-reactive TCRs were removed. Drawing on the MIRA antigens, annotated TCRs were analysed further at the level of specific ORF or position within ORF. Breadth was defined as annotated unique rearrangements over total unique productive rearrangements; depth was the summed frequency of those rearrangements. Two-sided Wilcoxon rank-sum tests were applied when comparing TCR breadth between groups. TCRdb's version of the immuneACCESS table is confined to in-frame rearrangements and falls short of the full clone set. An unresolved V gene accounts for under half of the shortfall where checked; the remainder is of unknown origin. V and J calls and clone size are as listed in that table; D and trimming were resolved from the DNA. The sample table holds 300,000 to 350,000 clones, of which over 80% were seen once. The ten largest clonotypes hold approximately 2.1% of the sample.

V is clipped by 5 bases and J by 6 bases, and the sequence between their germline boundaries is 13 bases long. As encoded in the germline V gene, CDR1 is KGHSH while CDR2 is LQKENI. From the cysteine through the phenylalanine, the CDR3 covers 14 amino acids. The kept DNA is CDR3 alone, 42 bases in frame from the first base. To note about this clone: Its antigen specificity is not known. No much larger clone exists at a distance of one base, and base qualities are not known.

The sample's treatment or condition label, in plain terms: roughly 20 received Ad26.COV2.S at low or high dose, single or two shots; several received placebo; per-sample allocation not given. Repertoires of vaccine and placebo recipients were sequenced from samples collected on day 63 after the first injection. Cohort 1b enrolled roughly 25 adults aged 18-55 years at a single site in Boston, USA, between 29 July and 7 August 2020. As a vaccine, Ad26.COV2.S was a replication-incompetent adenovirus type 26 vector that expressed a prefusion-stabilized SARS-CoV-2 spike protein derived from the original Wuhan strain.

The receptor was isolated from a person aged 18 to 65 who received the Ad26.COV2.S COVID-19 vaccine or a placebo. The chain joins TRBV18 to TRBJ2-2, with the D gene not clear enough to name. The sample in question was peripheral blood, obtained in a trial of Ad26.COV2.S vaccine versus placebo. The DNA is TGTGCCAGCTCAAGGGAACAGCCTCCCGGGGAGCTGTTTTTT. It translates to CASSREQPPGELFF.